A selection of T cell receptor beta chains follows, all from one sample in a study of human T cells and chemical hapten exposure. TCRdb re-called the RACE reads through MiXCR, storing one row per CDR3 protein. The table has approximately 41,000 distinct CDR3 sequences, approximately 9.5% seen once. The sample consisted of whole blood, taken in connection with sensitization to the hapten diphenylcyclopropenone (DPC). Every receptor here comes from a man aged 45-65 years with alopecia areata. Some clones in this sample may be carry-over from other donors' samples. CDR3s include the opening cysteine and the closing phenylalanine or tryptophan. The order of the fields is J gene, V gene, CDR3 protein.

j_gene: TRBJ2-5
v_gene: TRBV12-3/TRBV12-4
CDR3aa: CASRTRTEETQYF

j_gene: TRBJ2-5
v_gene: TRBV3-1
CDR3aa: CASSQHKDGGQETQYF

j_gene: TRBJ2-7
v_gene: TRBV11-2
CDR3aa: CASSQESYEQYF

j_gene: TRBJ2-7
v_gene: TRBV14
CDR3aa: CASSQRQQGSSSYEQYF

j_gene: TRBJ2-7
v_gene: TRBV6-2/TRBV6-3
CDR3aa: CASSSLTSGRTRQYF

j_gene: TRBJ1-2
v_gene: TRBV4-2
CDR3aa: CASSPGQDTYGYTF

j_gene: TRBJ2-4
v_gene: TRBV7-9
CDR3aa: CASSLSNRGQGKNIQYF

j_gene: TRBJ2-1
v_gene: TRBV7-7
CDR3aa: CASSPTSFAYNEQFF

j_gene: TRBJ2-7
v_gene: TRBV12-3/TRBV12-4
CDR3aa: CASSLARVRLSF

j_gene: TRBJ2-7
v_gene: TRBV5-5
CDR3aa: CASSLAGGPYEQYF

j_gene: TRBJ2-4
v_gene: TRBV7-9
CDR3aa: CASSPPGLAAPAKNIQYF

j_gene: TRBJ1-3
v_gene: TRBV12-3/TRBV12-4
CDR3aa: CASSLWRQAGNTIYF

j_gene: TRBJ2-3
v_gene: TRBV20-1
CDR3aa: CSASLEVAGFKDTQYF

j_gene: TRBJ2-1
v_gene: TRBV28
CDR3aa: CASSSSGTGYNEQFF

j_gene: TRBJ2-7
v_gene: TRBV28
CDR3aa: CASTMAFEQYF

j_gene: TRBJ1-6
v_gene: TRBV7-2
CDR3aa: CASSSRVSPLHF

j_gene: TRBJ2-7
v_gene: TRBV3-1
CDR3aa: CASSADSGEQYF

j_gene: TRBJ1-5
v_gene: TRBV19
CDR3aa: CASSNQGQGPQHF

j_gene: TRBJ2-4
v_gene: TRBV28
CDR3aa: CASSFGGENIQYF

j_gene: TRBJ1-5
v_gene: TRBV19
CDR3aa: CASEGRAFNQPQHF

j_gene: TRBJ2-3
v_gene: TRBV9
CDR3aa: CASEADTQYF

j_gene: TRBJ2-7
v_gene: TRBV28
CDR3aa: CASTNPGASYEQYF

j_gene: TRBJ1-3
v_gene: TRBV3-1
CDR3aa: CASSQDGTAGNTIYF

j_gene: TRBJ2-7
v_gene: TRBV18
CDR3aa: CASSPPASGVYEQYF

j_gene: TRBJ1-4
v_gene: TRBV18
CDR3aa: CASSPGGGEKLFF

j_gene: TRBJ2-1
v_gene: TRBV7-2
CDR3aa: CASSRRASGGSEQFF

j_gene: TRBJ2-7
v_gene: TRBV11-3
CDR3aa: CASSPVPDGSEQYF

j_gene: TRBJ2-1
v_gene: TRBV7-2
CDR3aa: CASSLAGERYNEQFF

j_gene: TRBJ2-3
v_gene: TRBV28
CDR3aa: CASSLERGTQYF

j_gene: TRBJ2-3
v_gene: TRBV5-1
CDR3aa: CASGRLATPSDTQYF

j_gene: TRBJ2-7
v_gene: TRBV10-2
CDR3aa: CASSELLGRLSYEQYF

j_gene: TRBJ2-4
v_gene: TRBV21-1
CDR3aa: CASSHLAGGAKNIQYF